This paragraph covers one T cell receptor (beta chain) sequence. The record originates from a study of blood T cell repertoires in COVID-19. Whole-study context: COVID-19 samples from acute and convalescent phases originated in the United States, Italy and Spain. The analysed material was cDNA or gDNA that came from T cells, B-cell-depleted T cells, or PBMCs.

In the original workflow: Researchers report that nucleated cell counts were estimated from reference gene primer amplification. The repertoire was sequenced with immunoSEQ multiplex PCR; TCRdb's copy has only in-frame clones and lacks some. V, J and clone size are taken as reported in that table, and D and trimming were inferred from the DNA itself. This table has 89,000 or so clones, 85% appearing once. Per the germline V gene, CDR1 is SEHNR and CDR2 is FQNEAQ (reference sequence). V dropped 5 bases and J dropped 1 base, with 10 bases sitting between them. The CDR3 consists of 14 residues. Sequenced material: peripheral blood. The source is a man older than 75 with acute or convalescent COVID-19. The V call is TRBV7-9, the J call TRBJ2-3; TRBD1 is a possible D gene (5 bases). CDR3 in DNA: TGTGCCAGCAGCACAGGCCAGGGCACAGATACGCAGTATTTT. It specifies CASSTGQGTDTQYF.